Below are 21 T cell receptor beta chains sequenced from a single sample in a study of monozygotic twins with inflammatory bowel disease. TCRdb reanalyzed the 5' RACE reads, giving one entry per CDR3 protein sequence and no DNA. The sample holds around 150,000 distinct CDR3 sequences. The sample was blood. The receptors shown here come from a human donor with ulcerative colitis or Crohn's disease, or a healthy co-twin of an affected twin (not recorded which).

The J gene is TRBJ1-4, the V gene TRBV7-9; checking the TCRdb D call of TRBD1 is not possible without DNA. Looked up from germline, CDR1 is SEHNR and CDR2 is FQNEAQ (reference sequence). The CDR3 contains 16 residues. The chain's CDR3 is CASSPGGFATNEKLFF.

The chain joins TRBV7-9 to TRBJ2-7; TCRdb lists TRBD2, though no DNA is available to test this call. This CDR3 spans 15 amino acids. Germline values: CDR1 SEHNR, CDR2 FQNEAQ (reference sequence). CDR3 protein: CASSLLISGPYEQYF.

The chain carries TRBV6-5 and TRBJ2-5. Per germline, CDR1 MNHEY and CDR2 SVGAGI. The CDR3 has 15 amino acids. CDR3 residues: CASSYSAMVGETQYF.

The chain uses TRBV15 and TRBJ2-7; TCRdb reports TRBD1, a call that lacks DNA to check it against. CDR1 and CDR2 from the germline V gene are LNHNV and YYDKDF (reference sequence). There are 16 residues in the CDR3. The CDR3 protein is CATSRDTGTLTYEQYF.

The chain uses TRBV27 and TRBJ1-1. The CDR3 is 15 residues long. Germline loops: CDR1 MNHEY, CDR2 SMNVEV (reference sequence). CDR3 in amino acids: CASSGPAGVNTEAFF.

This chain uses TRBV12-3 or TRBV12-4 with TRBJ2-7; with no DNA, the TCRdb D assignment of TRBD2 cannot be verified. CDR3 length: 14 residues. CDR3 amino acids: CASSLVAGTYEQYF.

The CDR3 sequence is CASSSDRGREKLFF. The chain recombines TRBV12-3 or TRBV12-4 with TRBJ1-4; TCRdb reports TRBD1, a call that lacks DNA to check it against. This CDR3 has 14 amino acids.

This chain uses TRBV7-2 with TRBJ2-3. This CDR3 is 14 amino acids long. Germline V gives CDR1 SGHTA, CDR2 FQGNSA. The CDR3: CASSSRRYTDTQYF.

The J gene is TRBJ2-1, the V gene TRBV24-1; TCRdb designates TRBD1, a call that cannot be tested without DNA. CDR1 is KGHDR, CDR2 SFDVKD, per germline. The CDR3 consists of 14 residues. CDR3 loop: CATSDFAGGNEQFF.

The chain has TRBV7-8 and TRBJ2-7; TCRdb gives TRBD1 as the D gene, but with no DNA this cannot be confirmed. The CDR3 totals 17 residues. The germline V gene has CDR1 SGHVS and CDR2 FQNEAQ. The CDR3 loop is CASSRGTGGLSSYEQYF.

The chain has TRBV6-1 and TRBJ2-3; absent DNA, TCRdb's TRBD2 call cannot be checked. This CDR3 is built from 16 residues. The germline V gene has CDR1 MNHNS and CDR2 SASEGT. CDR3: CPLRTSGGSSTDTQYF.

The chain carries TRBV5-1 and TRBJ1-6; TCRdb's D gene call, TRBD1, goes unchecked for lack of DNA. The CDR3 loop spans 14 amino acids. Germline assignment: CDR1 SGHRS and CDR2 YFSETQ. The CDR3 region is CASSLEGRISPLHF. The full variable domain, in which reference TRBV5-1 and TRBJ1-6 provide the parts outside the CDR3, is KAGVTQTPRYLIKTRGQQVTLSCSPISGHRSVSWYQQTPGQGLQFLFEYFSETQRNKGNFPGRFSGRQFSNSRSEMNVSTLELGDSALYLCASSLEGRISPLHFGNGTRLTVT.

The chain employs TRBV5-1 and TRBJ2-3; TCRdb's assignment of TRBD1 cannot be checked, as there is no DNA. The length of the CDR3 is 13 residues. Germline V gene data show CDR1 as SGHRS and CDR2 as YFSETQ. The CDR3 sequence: CASTGQSTDTQYF.

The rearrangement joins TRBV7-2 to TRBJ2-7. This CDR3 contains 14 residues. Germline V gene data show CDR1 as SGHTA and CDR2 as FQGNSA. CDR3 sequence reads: CASSLFSLSYEQYF.

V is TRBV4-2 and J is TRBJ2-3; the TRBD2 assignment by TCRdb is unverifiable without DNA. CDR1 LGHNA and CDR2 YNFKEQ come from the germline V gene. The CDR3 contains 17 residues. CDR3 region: CASSQFLAGGPADTQYF.

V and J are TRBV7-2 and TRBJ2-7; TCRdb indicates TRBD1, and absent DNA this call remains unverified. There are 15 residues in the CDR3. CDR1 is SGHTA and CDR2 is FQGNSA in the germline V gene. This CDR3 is CASSLGGPDSYEQYF.

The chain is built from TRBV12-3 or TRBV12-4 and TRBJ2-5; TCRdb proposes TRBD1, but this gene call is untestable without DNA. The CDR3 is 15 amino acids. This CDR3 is CASSPGAPTQETQYF.

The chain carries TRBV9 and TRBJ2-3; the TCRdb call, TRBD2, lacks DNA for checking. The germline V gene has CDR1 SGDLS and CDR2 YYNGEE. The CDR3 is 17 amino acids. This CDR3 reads CASSIGTSGSGTDTQYF.

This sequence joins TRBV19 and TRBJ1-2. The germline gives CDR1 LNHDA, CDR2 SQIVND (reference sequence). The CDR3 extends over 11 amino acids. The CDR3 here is CACSWVYGYTF. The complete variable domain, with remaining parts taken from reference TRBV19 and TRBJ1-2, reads DGGITQSPKYLFRKEGQNVTLSCEQNLNHDAMYWYRQDPGQGLRLIYYSQIVNDFQKGDIAEGYSVSREKKESFPLTVTSAQKNPTAFYLCACSWVYGYTFGSGTRLTVV.

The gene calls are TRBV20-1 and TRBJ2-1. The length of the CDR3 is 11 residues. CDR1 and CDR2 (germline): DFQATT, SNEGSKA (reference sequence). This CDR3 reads CSARGWNEQFF.

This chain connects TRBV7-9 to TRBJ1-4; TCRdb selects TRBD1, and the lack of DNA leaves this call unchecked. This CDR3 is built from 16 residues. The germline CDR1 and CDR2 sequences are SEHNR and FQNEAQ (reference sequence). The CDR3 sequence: CASSPGQAATNEKLFF.